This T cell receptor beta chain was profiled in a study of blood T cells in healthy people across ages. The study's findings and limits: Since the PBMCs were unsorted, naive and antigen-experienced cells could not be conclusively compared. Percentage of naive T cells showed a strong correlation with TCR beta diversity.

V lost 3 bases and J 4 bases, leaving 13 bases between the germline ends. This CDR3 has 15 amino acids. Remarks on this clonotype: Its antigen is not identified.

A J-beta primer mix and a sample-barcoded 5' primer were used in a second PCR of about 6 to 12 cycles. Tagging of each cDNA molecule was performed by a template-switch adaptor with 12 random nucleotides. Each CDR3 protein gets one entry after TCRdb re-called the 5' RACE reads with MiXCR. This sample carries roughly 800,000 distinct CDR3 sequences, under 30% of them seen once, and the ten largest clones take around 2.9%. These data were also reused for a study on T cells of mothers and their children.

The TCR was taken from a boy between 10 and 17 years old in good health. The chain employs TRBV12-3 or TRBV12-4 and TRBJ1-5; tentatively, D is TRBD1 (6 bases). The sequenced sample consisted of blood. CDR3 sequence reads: CASSLRGSPNQPQHF. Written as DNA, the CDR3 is TGTGCCAGCAGTTTGAGGGGGAGCCCTAATCAGCCCCAGCATTTT.